The present T cell receptor beta chain was sequenced within a study of T cell responses to AZD1222 COVID-19 vaccine. Findings and caveats of the study: CD4 TCRs associated with vaccination spanned spike, dominating at 160-218 and 743-854.

J was trimmed by 5 bases and V by 1 base; bases with no gene match: 0. Germline V gene lookup returns CDR1 SGHRS and CDR2 YFSETQ. The CDR3 length is 14 residues. A note on this clone: Its antigen is as yet unknown.

Produced via immunoSEQ multiplex PCR; TCRdb's table is partial and in-frame only. The table lists around 94,000 clones, about four fifths of them singletons. The chain is built from TRBV5-1 and TRBJ1-4; TRBD1 matches at 9 bases. Sequenced here: peripheral blood, sampled on day 0 of AZD1222 vaccination. This receptor was taken from an adult in good health. CDR3 bases: TGCGCCAGCAGCTTGACAGGGGGCAATGAAAAACTGTTTTTT. Its protein is CASSLTGGNEKLFF. The complete variable domain, with remaining parts taken from reference TRBV5-1 and TRBJ1-4, reads KAGVTQTPRYLIKTRGQQVTLSCSPISGHRSVSWYQQTPGQGLQFLFEYFSETQRNKGNFPGRFSGRQFSNSRSEMNVSTLELGDSALYLCASSLTGGNEKLFFGSGTQLSVL.